One sample yielded the 9 T cell receptor beta chains listed below, sequenced in a study of molecular identifiers for immune sequencing clone quantification. TCRdb ran MiXCR on the PCR reads and lists one entry per CDR3 protein. The sample contains approximately 680,000 distinct CDR3 sequences, 25% of which appear only once. Material: naive CD8+ T cells from blood, with Jurkat cell RNA spiked in. Subset noted: FACS-sorted CD8+CD4-CCR7+CD45RA+ naive T cells. All receptors come from a human donor in good health. Some libraries in this study had Jurkat cell RNA spiked in.

Many counts were recorded for this clonotype. The rearrangement uses TRBV3-1 and TRBJ2-3, with no clear D. The CDR3 covers 12 residues. Looked up from germline, CDR1 is LGHDT and CDR2 is YNNKEL (reference sequence). V dropped 0 bases and J dropped 11 bases, with 9 bases sitting between them. The CDR3 DNA reads TGTGCCAGCAGCCAAGATGGCCGTGTGCAGTATTTT. This encodes CASSQDGRVQYF.

Notes on this clonotype: At one end the junction does not follow the germline gene, possibly because of a read error. The J gene is TRBJ2-7, the V gene TRBV27; 11 bases align to TRBD2. Germline V lookup: CDR1 MNHEY, CDR2 SMNVEV (reference sequence). The CDR3 covers 14 residues. This CDR3 reads CACSFSSGGREQYF. CDR3 nucleotides: TGTGCCTGCAGTTTTTCTAGCGGGGGGCGTGAGCAGTACTTC.

In the case of this clonotype: This may be a read error, as it is one base from a much larger clone. As the CDR3 is not closed by the conserved phenylalanine or tryptophan, this likely results from a read error. This rearrangement joins TRBV27 to TRBJ2-3; D call uncertain. The CDR3 spans 14 residues. V was cut by 5 bases and J by 3 bases, with 12 bases left in between. CDR1 and CDR2 (germline): MNHEY, SMNVEV (reference sequence). This CDR3 is CASSPQRWTDTQYS. In DNA, the CDR3 is TGTGCCAGCAGTCCCCAACGTTGGACAGATACGCAGTATTCT.

This clonotype was counted ten times or more. V is TRBV27 and J is TRBJ2-3; D gene uncertain. Per germline, CDR1 MNHEY and CDR2 SMNVEV (reference sequence). The CDR3 has 14 residues. Trimming pared 0 bases from V and 2 bases from J, leaving 6 bases between. CDR3 protein: CASSLSPFTDTQYF. As DNA, the CDR3 is TGTGCCAGCAGTTTATCCCCCTTCACAGATACGCAGTATTTT.

This clonotype appeared a few times. The rearrangement joins TRBV6-9 to TRBJ2-7; tentative D call: TRBD1 (6 bases). Germline CDR1 and CDR2: MNHGY and SVAAGI. The CDR3 totals 16 residues. Trimming took 7 bases from V and 1 from J, leaving 20 bases between them. CDR3 region: CASTPPGKGVSYEQYF. CDR3 coding DNA: TGTGCCAGCACTCCCCCGGGAAAGGGGGTATCCTACGAGCAGTACTTC.

This clonotype has just a few counts. This rearrangement joins TRBV19 to TRBJ1-6, with 11 positions matching TRBD1. The length of the CDR3 is 15 residues. CDR1 and CDR2 from the germline V gene are LNHDA and SQIVND (reference sequence). V shed 3 bases and J 9 bases; nucleotides not matched to a gene: 4. This CDR3 is CASSIGTGGGSPLHF. As DNA, the CDR3 is TGTGCCAGTAGTATCGGGACAGGGGGAGGTTCACCCCTCCACTTT.

This clonotype was counted many times. This chain uses TRBV20-1 with TRBJ2-7; 8 positions agree with TRBD2. V was pared by 0 bases and J by 1 base, with 5 bases of the junction left unmatched. CDR3 length: 15 residues. The germline V gene encodes CDR1 DFQATT and CDR2 SNEGSKA (reference sequence). The CDR3: CSARDRGRPSYEQYF. The CDR3 DNA reads TGCAGTGCTAGAGATCGCGGGAGGCCATCCTACGAGCAGTACTTC.

In its sample, this clonotype was seen many times. In this CDR3 the conserved last residue, phenylalanine or tryptophan, is missing, so a read error is likely. The DNA is left out, because the CDR3 cannot be placed on it with certainty; the CDR3 is given as TCRdb lists it. This chain uses TRBV30 with TRBJ2-1; TRBD2, the D gene given by the table, was not confirmed from the DNA. Ends included, the CDR3 has 12 residues. In germline, CDR1 is GTSNPN, CDR2 SVGIG (reference sequence). CDR3 region: CAWTLTSGRAPS.

This clonotype has only a few counts. This chain connects TRBV19 to TRBJ2-1, with TRBD1 as a possible D gene (5 bases). Germline values: CDR1 LNHDA, CDR2 SQIVND (reference sequence). The CDR3 has 16 amino acids. The ends were cut back, 4 bases at V and 0 bases at J, with 13 bases in the middle. CDR3 in amino acids: CASSKTGTSSYNEQFF. The CDR3 nucleotides read TGTGCCAGTAGTAAAACAGGCACCAGCTCCTACAATGAGCAGTTCTTC. Variable domain in full (rest from reference TRBV19 and TRBJ2-1): DGGITQSPKYLFRKEGQNVTLSCEQNLNHDAMYWYRQDPGQGLRLIYYSQIVNDFQKGDIAEGYSVSREKKESFPLTVTSAQKNPTAFYLCASSKTGTSSYNEQFFGPGTRLTVL.